These T cell receptor beta chains were read from a single sample in a study of cytomegalovirus exposure and HLA in healthy donors. Some clones are missing from TCRdb's copy, which holds only in-frame ones; the method was immunoSEQ multiplex PCR. The sample yields 120,000 or so clones, over 60% seen once. Sequencing input: PBMCs. These receptors all stem from a woman aged 40 to 50 in good health and CMV-seronegative. Each CDR3 is given with its conserved first and last residue. The D gene is left open where the match is weak. Part of the rows lack a size; the others show once, few, many or a class for expanded clones.

clone_size	v_call	d_call	j_call	cdr3_aa	cdr3_nt
-	TRBV19	TRBD2	TRBJ2-4	CASSMQRAGGLAKNIQYF	TGTGCCAGTAGTATGCAACGAGCGGGAGGGCTAGCCAAAAACATTCAGTACTTC
once	TRBV5-1	-	TRBJ1-6	CASSSRQQNSPLHF	TGCGCCAGCAGCTCAAGACAGCAGAATTCACCCCTCCACTTT
-	TRBV2	TRBD1	TRBJ2-5	CASSRAGGGETQYF	TGTGCCAGCAGCCGTGCAGGGGGCGGAGAGACCCAGTACTTC
-	TRBV27	TRBD2	TRBJ2-2	CASSIQLAGLTGELFF	TGTGCCAGCTCTATTCAACTAGCGGGACTCACCGGGGAGCTGTTTTTT
-	TRBV6-1	-	TRBJ2-7	CASSEVPNYEQYF	TGTGCCAGCAGTGAAGTTCCTAACTACGAGCAGTACTTC
-	TRBV6-5	TRBD2	TRBJ2-7	CASSPSGDRLYEQYF	TGTGCCAGCAGTCCCAGCGGGGACCGTCTCTACGAGCAGTACTTC
-	TRBV9	-	TRBJ2-2	CASSVGHQNTGELFF	TGTGCCAGCAGCGTAGGACACCAGAACACCGGGGAGCTGTTTTTT
-	TRBV7-8	-	TRBJ1-1	CASSRVRRTMNTEAFF	TGTGCCAGCAGCCGAGTGCGACGGACAATGAACACTGAAGCTTTCTTT
-	TRBV7-6	-	TRBJ2-3	CASSLWTGRADTQYF	TGTGCCAGCAGCTTATGGACAGGGAGGGCAGATACGCAGTATTTT
-	TRBV30	TRBD1	TRBJ1-2	CAWTCDRENGYTF	TGTGCCTGGACCTGTGACAGGGAGAATGGCTACACCTTC
-	TRBV5-4	TRBD1	TRBJ1-2	CASSLGQGGSGYTF	TGTGCCAGCAGTTTGGGACAGGGAGGTAGTGGCTACACCTTC
-	TRBV5-1	-	TRBJ1-4	CASSSGQKTNEKLFF	TGCGCCAGCAGCTCCGGACAGAAGACTAATGAAAAACTGTTTTTT
-	TRBV11-1	-	TRBJ2-7	CASSLFEGYEQYF	TGTGCCAGCAGCTTATTTGAGGGTTACGAGCAGTACTTC
few	TRBV5-6	-	TRBJ2-7	CASSSGRGYEQYF	TGTGCCAGCAGCTCGGGTAGGGGCTACGAGCAGTACTTC
few	TRBV4-3	TRBD1	TRBJ1-4	CASSQEQGLGEKLFF	TGCGCCAGCAGCCAAGAACAGGGGCTCGGTGAAAAACTGTTTTTT
-	TRBV18	TRBD2	TRBJ2-7	CASSPGLAGGSYEQYF	TGTGCCAGCTCGCCGGGACTAGCGGGAGGGTCGTACGAGCAGTACTTC
-	TRBV19	-	TRBJ2-2	CASRGNTGELFF	TGTGCCAGTCGGGGGAACACCGGGGAGCTGTTTTTT
-	TRBV5-4	-	TRBJ2-2	CASSLAVTGELFF	TGTGCCAGCAGCTTGGCAGTCACCGGGGAGCTGTTTTTT
few	TRBV5-6	-	TRBJ1-1	CASSPGQQNTEAFF	TGTGCCAGCAGCCCCGGACAGCAGAACACTGAAGCTTTCTTT
few	TRBV19	TRBD1	TRBJ2-7	CASSISTGKYEQYF	TGTGCCAGTAGTATCTCGACAGGGAAGTACGAGCAGTACTTC
-	TRBV11-2	TRBD1	TRBJ2-3	CASSLGDREETDTQYF	TGTGCCAGCAGCTTGGGGGACAGGGAAGAGACAGATACGCAGTATTTT
once	TRBV28	-	TRBJ1-2	CASRYNYGYTF	TGTGCCAGCAGATATAACTATGGCTACACCTTC
once	TRBV27	-	TRBJ2-5	CASSPGTGQETQYF	TGTGCCAGCAGTCCCGGCACAGGCCAAGAGACCCAGTACTTC
-	TRBV29-1	-	TRBJ2-2	CSVERENTGELFF	TGCAGCGTTGAACGGGAGAACACCGGGGAGCTGTTTTTT
-	TRBV13	-	TRBJ2-7	CASSLVASGEQYF	TGTGCCAGCAGCTTAGTGGCTTCTGGCGAGCAGTACTTC
-	TRBV5-6	TRBD1	TRBJ2-7	CASSLQGARVPYEQYF	TGTGCCAGCAGTCTACAGGGGGCGCGGGTACCCTACGAGCAGTACTTC
few	TRBV19	TRBD1	TRBJ2-3	CASSIGTGDTDTQYF	TGTGCCAGTAGTATAGGAACAGGGGACACAGATACGCAGTATTTT
once	TRBV10-3	-	TRBJ2-5	CAIRNQGEETQYF	TGTGCCATCAGGAACCAGGGTGAAGAGACCCAGTACTTC
-	TRBV2	TRBD2	TRBJ2-3	CASSASGTEDADTQYF	TGTGCCAGCAGTGCTAGCGGGACCGAGGACGCAGATACGCAGTATTTT
-	TRBV27	TRBD1	TRBJ1-1	CAGSSYRGSTEAFF	TGTGCCGGCAGTTCCTACAGGGGGAGCACTGAAGCTTTCTTT
-	TRBV28	TRBD1	TRBJ2-7	CASSTAGTGYHEQYF	TGTGCCAGCAGTACCGCCGGGACAGGGTACCACGAGCAGTACTTC
-	TRBV6-5	-	TRBJ2-1	CASRSRGNEQFF	TGTGCCAGCAGATCCAGGGGCAATGAGCAGTTCTTC
once	TRBV28	TRBD2	TRBJ2-7	CASRDIAGGSYEQYF	TGTGCCAGCAGGGACATAGCGGGAGGGTCCTACGAGCAGTACTTC
-	TRBV19	-	TRBJ1-3	CASSILTVSSGNTIYF	TGTGCCAGTAGTATTTTGACAGTGAGCTCTGGAAACACCATATATTTT
medium-sized	TRBV21-1	-	TRBJ2-1	CASSKVGREGRGNEQFF	TGTGCCAGCAGCAAAGTCGGGCGGGAGGGCCGGGGGAATGAGCAGTTCTTC
-	TRBV28	-	TRBJ1-2	CASSLARYGYTF	TGTGCCAGCAGTTTAGCCAGGTATGGCTACACCTTC
-	TRBV4-1	-	TRBJ1-2	CASSPEVDPYGYTF	TGCGCCAGCAGCCCCGAGGTCGATCCATATGGCTACACCTTC
-	TRBV7-9	TRBD1	TRBJ2-2	CASSRDRGYGELFF	TGTGCCAGCAGCCGGGACAGGGGGTATGGGGAGCTGTTTTTT
-	TRBV4-2	TRBD2	TRBJ2-2	CASSPGGGSGRALSGELFF	TGTGCCAGCAGCCCCGGGGGAGGGAGCGGGAGGGCCTTATCTGGGGAGCTGTTTTTT
few	TRBV25-1	TRBD1	TRBJ2-7	CASSDPGQKQYEQYF	TGTGCCAGCAGTGACCCGGGACAGAAACAATACGAGCAGTACTTC
-	TRBV4-1	-	TRBJ2-3	CASSQSQGALDTQYF	TGCGCCAGCAGCCAGTCACAGGGAGCGTTAGATACGCAGTATTTT
once	TRBV6-1	-	TRBJ2-7	CASSDQTGSYEQYF	TGTGCCAGCAGTGATCAAACAGGGTCGTACGAGCAGTACTTC